Sequencing of this T cell receptor (beta chain) was carried out in a study of shared clonotypes between healthy human individuals. In the study overall: The composition of the donors was two women and a few men aged 18 to 49.

Sequencing of unsorted PBMC DNA was carried out using ten immunoSEQ deep assay plates. Using immunoSEQ multiplex PCR, the repertoire was profiled, and TCRdb retains in-frame clones only, with some absent. The repertoire consists of nearly 500,000 clones, with around 80% occurring once and the leading ten covering approximately 13%. J lost 3 bases, V lost 5 bases, and 9 bases had no gene match. Germline V lookup: CDR1 SGHTA, CDR2 FQGNSA. This CDR3 comprises 15 residues. For genomic DNA, unsorted samples relied on around 93 million PBMCs. The sample taken for sequencing was PBMCs. The chain recombines TRBV7-2 with TRBJ2-7, with 8 bases matching TRBD2. This receptor was identified in a woman aged 40-49 years in good health. Some clones in this sample may be carry-over from other donors' samples. The CDR3 coding sequence is TGTGCCAGCAGCCCGCGGGGACTAGATCTCTACGAGCAGTACTTC. It encodes CASSPRGLDLYEQYF.